This T cell receptor beta chain was captured by sequencing in a study of OX40 agonist ivuxolimab in advanced cancers. Looking at the study overall: Ivuxolimab, which targeted the costimulatory receptor OX40 (CD134), was an agonistic, fully human IgG2 monoclonal antibody. Intravenous ivuxolimab was administered to patients every 2 weeks at six dose levels: 0.01, 0.1, 0.3, 1.5, 3 and 10 mg/kg. Of the roughly 52 dose-escalation patients, hepatocellular carcinoma was present in roughly 19, melanoma in some 15, renal cell carcinoma in 9 and head and neck cancer in 9. A male proportion of approximately 83% and a mean age of around 60 years, ranging from 23 to 79, were recorded for the dose-escalation cohort. Patients were allowed to have had prior anti-PD-1, anti-PD-L1 or anti-CTLA-4 therapy, and more than 30% of the dose-escalation patients had previously received checkpoint inhibitors. Partial responses occurred in three dose-escalation patients: two with cutaneous melanoma and one with hepatocellular carcinoma. Peripheral TCRbeta sequencing aimed to test whether ivuxolimab altered TCR sequence diversity and caused clonal T-cell expansion. The paper describes the monotherapy dose-escalation part (N of about 47 patients) of the phase I trial of ivuxolimab.

Genomic DNA was isolated from the sorted cells so that the TCRbeta CDR3 region could be sequenced. The immunoSEQ Assay was used to sequence the TCRbeta CDR3 regions. TCRdb carries this immuneACCESS record with in-frame sequences only. Its versions omit some clonotypes, under half of them owing to an unresolved V gene in the studies checked, with the rest unexplained. The table for this sample lists tens of thousands of clones; approximately 86% of them were counted only once. The biggest ten clones account for roughly 1.3% of the sample. The investigation overall reported the following: Low levels of normalized T-cell clonal expansion were also shown by some nonresponding patients. After ivuxolimab, CD8+ T cells had more expanded clones than CD4+ T cells on average. Partial responders in the 0.1-3.0 mg/kg groups had among the lowest normalized peripheral clonal expansion, especially among CD8+ T cells. At doses of 0.1 to 3.0 mg/kg, clonal expansion of both CD4+ and CD8+ blood T cells was observed from baseline to week 6. Antigen specificity was not determined for the clonally expanded peripheral T cells.

Comment on this clone: The target of this receptor is not known. No much larger clone is present one base from it, and per-base qualities are unavailable.

Patients with autoimmune disease history or receiving systemic immunosuppression were excluded from the trial. Peripheral blood for TCR sequencing was drawn from every dose cohort at baseline, at cycle 4 day 1 and at cycle 7 day 1. Samples came from an open-label, multicenter, first-in-human phase I dose-escalation trial of ivuxolimab. The trial enrolled adults with locally advanced or metastatic head and neck squamous cell, hepatocellular, melanoma or renal cell carcinoma. Before TCR sequencing, CD4+ and CD8+ T cells were separately sorted from peripheral blood. From a lookup of the germline V gene (reference sequence), CDR1 and CDR2 are LNHDA and SQIVND. The CDR3 starts with the cysteine, ends with the phenylalanine, and has 15 residues. Here the CDR3 DNA is all that survives: 45 bases in frame from base 1. V is cut by 3 bases and J by 2 bases, and the space between the germline ends is 12 bases.

Material: CD4+ or CD8+ T cells sorted from blood, obtained in a trial of the OX40 agonist ivuxolimab. In this chain, TRBV19 is recombined with TRBJ2-3; a weak D assignment points to TRBD2 (5 bases agree). The sequence was collected from an adult with an advanced solid tumor such as melanoma, head and neck, liver or kidney cancer. The CDR3 region reads CASSMGGYSTDTQYF. The DNA is TGTGCCAGTAGTATGGGCGGGTATTCCACAGATACGCAGTATTTT.